These T cell receptor beta chains were read from a single sample in a study of blood T cell repertoires in COVID-19. TCRdb's copy holds only in-frame clones and misses some; the assay was immunoSEQ multiplex PCR. The sample yields around 71,000 clones, approximately 83% seen once. Sequencing used peripheral blood. The origin of the receptors is a man in his 70s with acute or convalescent COVID-19. CDR3s include the opening cysteine and the closing phenylalanine or tryptophan. D genes are given only for firm matches. The size field is filled for only some rows; it gives once, few, many or a size class.

d_gene	v_gene	j_gene	abundance	CDR3aa	CDR3nt
NA	TRBV27	TRBJ1-1	NA	CASRGGQNTEAFF	TGTGCCAGCAGAGGGGGACAGAACACTGAAGCTTTCTTT
NA	TRBV6-1	TRBJ1-5	NA	CASSEQGFGNQPQHF	TGTGCCAGCAGTGAGCAGGGATTTGGCAATCAGCCCCAGCATTTT
NA	TRBV3-1/TRBV3-2	TRBJ1-2	NA	CASSIDAGGHYTF	TGTGCCAGCAGCATAGACGCCGGGGGGCACTACACCTTC
TRBD1	TRBV28	TRBJ2-5	once	CASRSGTAGETQYF	TGTGCCAGCAGATCCGGGACAGCAGGAGAGACCCAGTACTTC
TRBD2	TRBV19	TRBJ2-1	once	CASGVGAGGSHEQFF	TGTGCCAGTGGGGTGGGAGCGGGAGGGTCACATGAGCAGTTCTTC
TRBD2	TRBV29-1	TRBJ2-1	NA	CSVAGGDSPNEQFF	TGCAGCGTTGCGGGGGGAGACTCCCCAAATGAGCAGTTCTTC
TRBD2	TRBV27	TRBJ2-3	NA	CASRRLANTDTQYF	TGTGCCAGCAGGCGACTAGCGAACACAGATACGCAGTATTTT
NA	TRBV6-2/TRBV6-3	TRBJ2-7	NA	CASSTTYEQYF	TGTGCCAGCAGTACCACTTACGAGCAGTACTTC
NA	TRBV18	TRBJ1-3	NA	CASSVAGANSGNTIYF	TGTGCCAGCTCAGTCGCGGGGGCCAACTCTGGAAACACCATATATTTT
TRBD1	TRBV5-6	TRBJ1-4	NA	CASSNRQGEGYEKLFF	TGTGCCAGCAGCAACAGACAGGGGGAGGGATATGAAAAACTGTTTTTT
NA	TRBV4-3	TRBJ1-6	NA	CASSQDAARRDSPLHF	TGCGCCAGCAGCCAAGATGCAGCCCGTCGGGATTCACCCCTCCACTTT
TRBD2	TRBV3-1/TRBV3-2	TRBJ2-1	NA	CASSQEAGDYNEQFF	TGTGCCAGCAGCCAAGAGGCGGGAGATTACAATGAGCAGTTCTTC
TRBD2	TRBV19	TRBJ2-1	NA	CASSVLAGDYNEQFF	TGTGCCAGTAGTGTACTAGCGGGAGATTATAATGAGCAGTTCTTC
TRBD2	TRBV27	TRBJ2-3	NA	CASSYLAGLAGGTDTQYF	TGTGCCAGCAGTTATCTTGCTGGACTAGCGGGGGGCACAGATACGCAGTATTTT
TRBD1	TRBV15	TRBJ2-5	NA	CATSPRTGRVWETQYF	TGTGCCACCAGCCCCCGGACAGGGCGGGTGTGGGAGACCCAGTACTTC
NA	TRBV5-5	TRBJ1-4	NA	CASSLGGATNEKLFF	TGTGCCAGCAGCTTGGGTGGAGCAACTAATGAAAAACTGTTTTTT
NA	TRBV24-1	TRBJ1-5	NA	CATSDGTLNQPQHF	TGTGCCACCAGTGATGGGACACTCAATCAGCCCCAGCATTTT
NA	TRBV21-1	TRBJ1-5	few	CASTPDSLDQPQHF	TGTGCCAGCACCCCGGACAGCCTAGATCAGCCCCAGCATTTT
TRBD2	TRBV5-1	TRBJ2-5	once	CASSLPSGGPGETQYF	TGCGCCAGCAGCTTGCCGTCGGGAGGCCCGGGAGAGACCCAGTACTTC
TRBD2	TRBV6-5	TRBJ2-7	NA	CASGSGRALYEQYF	TGTGCCAGCGGGAGCGGGAGGGCCCTTTACGAGCAGTACTTC
NA	TRBV5-1	TRBJ2-3	NA	CASSLAAGRDTQYF	TGCGCCAGCAGCTTGGCGGCAGGGAGGGATACGCAGTATTTT
NA	TRBV28	TRBJ2-7	NA	CASSAHGDTLYEQYF	TGTGCCAGCAGTGCTCACGGGGACACTCTCTACGAGCAGTACTTC
TRBD1	TRBV30	TRBJ2-7	NA	CAWSVQGDSYEQYF	TGTGCCTGGAGTGTACAGGGGGACTCCTACGAGCAGTACTTC
TRBD2	TRBV5-4	TRBJ2-1	NA	CASSFGTSGDNEQFF	TGTGCCAGCAGCTTCGGGACTAGCGGGGACAATGAGCAGTTCTTC
NA	TRBV27	TRBJ2-1	NA	CASSRAYNEQFF	TGTGCCAGCAGCCGGGCCTACAATGAGCAGTTCTTC
TRBD1	TRBV6-5	TRBJ1-4	NA	CASSRAGGANEKLFF	TGTGCCAGCAGTCGGGCAGGGGGCGCGAATGAAAAACTGTTTTTT
TRBD1	TRBV4-1	TRBJ2-3	NA	CASSPQVGTASTDTQYF	TGCGCCAGCAGCCCTCAAGTGGGGACAGCAAGCACAGATACGCAGTATTTT
NA	TRBV5-6	TRBJ1-1	NA	CASSLVLENTEAFF	TGTGCCAGCAGCTTGGTACTTGAGAACACTGAAGCTTTCTTT
NA	TRBV19	TRBJ2-2	NA	CASSIPRGLNTGELFF	TGTGCCAGTAGTATTCCCCGGGGACTGAACACCGGGGAGCTGTTTTTT
TRBD2	TRBV6-5	TRBJ2-3	NA	CASSYGGRAGTQYF	TGTGCCAGCAGTTACGGCGGGAGGGCCGGTACGCAGTATTTT
TRBD1	TRBV7-3	TRBJ1-2	once	CASSTGQGDGYTF	TGTGCCAGCAGTACCGGACAGGGCGATGGCTACACCTTC
NA	TRBV7-2	TRBJ1-2	NA	CASSLPSYGYTF	TGTGCCAGCAGCTTGCCGAGCTATGGCTACACCTTC
TRBD2	TRBV28	TRBJ2-1	NA	CASSFPGLAGTSPVAYNEQFF	TGTGCCAGCAGTTTTCCCGGACTAGCGGGAACGAGCCCAGTGGCCTACAATGAGCAGTTCTTC
TRBD1	TRBV6-5	TRBJ2-7	NA	CASSYRPLDRVYEQYF	TGTGCCAGCAGTTACCGACCCCTCGACAGGGTGTACGAGCAGTACTTC
TRBD2	TRBV27	TRBJ2-5	NA	CASSLLRREGQETQYF	TGTGCCAGCAGTTTATTGCGGCGGGAGGGCCAAGAGACCCAGTACTTC
TRBD1	TRBV12-3/TRBV12-4	TRBJ1-2	NA	CASSKTGLYGYTF	TGTGCCAGCAGTAAGACAGGGCTCTATGGCTACACCTTC
NA	TRBV4-2	TRBJ1-4	NA	CASRPPGRNEKLFF	TGTGCCAGCAGGCCCCCGGGTCGTAATGAAAAACTGTTTTTT
TRBD1	TRBV30	TRBJ1-1	once	CAWSVTGGSTEAFF	TGTGCCTGGAGTGTGACAGGGGGTAGCACTGAAGCTTTCTTT
TRBD2	TRBV27	TRBJ2-5	NA	CASSLSWGLAAGTQYF	TGTGCCAGCAGTTTATCCTGGGGACTAGCGGCAGGGACCCAGTACTTC
TRBD1	TRBV18	TRBJ2-7	NA	CASSPTGGAYEQYF	TGTGCCAGCTCACCGACAGGGGGGGCCTACGAGCAGTACTTC
TRBD2	TRBV18	TRBJ2-2	once	CASSPRVAGGPNTGELFF	TGTGCCAGCTCACCAAGGGTAGCGGGAGGCCCGAACACCGGGGAGCTGTTTTTT
TRBD1	TRBV3-1/TRBV3-2	TRBJ1-2	NA	CASSPIQGYGYTF	TGTGCCAGCAGCCCCATACAGGGGTATGGCTACACCTTC